Presented here are 20 T cell receptor beta chains from one specimen sequenced in a study of T cells in Graves' hyperthyroidism and ophthalmopathy. RNA transcripts yielded amplified TCR beta CDR3 regions. During a first-round RT-PCR of the TCR CDR3, the HTBI primer set was used. TCRdb ran MiXCR on the multiplex PCR reads and lists one entry per CDR3 protein. Found here are roughly 740,000 distinct CDR3 sequences, roughly 15% of them singletons; the top ten hold 8.4%. The specimen was blood. The receptors come from a man between 18 and 29 years old with Graves' hyperthyroidism.

This clonotype was observed at least ten times. This chain links TRBV11-2 with TRBJ2-5, with a tentative D call TRBD2 (5 bases). The V gene's germline CDR1 is SGHAT and CDR2 FQNNGV. V was pared by 5 bases and J by 3 bases, with 10 bases between. This CDR3 is 13 amino acids long. Here the CDR3 DNA reads TGTGCCAGCAGCCTTCTGCGGGAAGAGACCCAGTACTTC. Protein sequence: CASSLLREETQYF.

V gene TRBV5-1 combines with J gene TRBJ2-1; D ambiguous. The V and J ends lost 0 bases and 7 bases respectively, with 11 bases between them. Germline assignment: CDR1 SGHRS and CDR2 YFSETQ. CDR3 size: 14 residues. The CDR3 loop reads CASSLVTSLNEQFF. The CDR3 nucleotides are TGCGCCAGCAGCTTGGTAACCAGTTTAAATGAGCAGTTCTTC.

The chain employs TRBV29-1 and TRBJ2-3; tentatively, D is TRBD1 (8 bases). V lost 4 bases to trimming and J lost 4 bases, with 15 bases between them. CDR1 is SQVTM and CDR2 is ANQGSEA in the germline V gene. The CDR3 covers 14 residues. This CDR3 is CSVGRTGRADTQYF. Here the CDR3 DNA reads TGCAGCGTTGGCCGGACAGGGAGGGCAGATACGCAGTATTTT.

This clonotype has a count of ten or more. The gene calls are TRBV2 and TRBJ2-7, with D possibly TRBD1 on 6 matching bases. The V gene's germline CDR1 is SNHLY and CDR2 FYNNEI. The CDR3 is 16 amino acids. V lost 0 bases and J lost 2, with 14 bases in between. The CDR3 region is CASSEARDTTTYEQYF. CDR3 bases: TGTGCCAGCAGTGAAGCCCGGGACACAACGACCTACGAGCAGTACTTC.

This rearrangement joins TRBV2 to TRBJ2-7; the match to TRBD2 covers 10 bases. Germline CDR1 reads SNHLY; CDR2 reads FYNNEI. V lost 3 bases to trimming and J lost 0 bases; unmatched junction nucleotides: 5. The length of the CDR3 is 16 residues. CDR3 protein: CASSESAGGGSYEQYF. The DNA for the CDR3 is TGTGCCAGCAGTGAGTCAGCGGGGGGGGGCTCCTACGAGCAGTACTTC.

This clonotype has at least ten counts. The chain is built from TRBV3-1 and TRBJ2-3, with TRBD2 matching 7 bases. The CDR3 is 15 residues long. Germline CDR1 reads LGHDT; CDR2 reads YNNKEL (reference sequence). The trim removed 4 bases at V and 2 bases at J, leaving 6 bases unmatched. This CDR3 is CASSRLAVSTDTQYF. The CDR3 DNA reads TGTGCCAGCAGCCGACTAGCAGTCTCCACAGATACGCAGTATTTT.

The table lists this clonotype with a few counts. The chain combines TRBV7-3 with TRBJ2-5; D is uncertain. Trimming removed 0 bases at V and 4 bases at J, with 9 bases between. CDR1 is SGHTA, CDR2 FQGTGA, per germline. The CDR3 has 14 amino acids. CDR3 coding DNA: TGTGCCAGCAGCTTAACGGCTAGGATAGAGACCCAGTACTTC. It codes for CASSLTARIETQYF.

The sample holds many counts of this clonotype. V usage is TRBV2 and J usage is TRBJ2-1; D is uncertain. V was trimmed by 4 bases and J by 6 bases, leaving 13 bases between them. The germline V gene has CDR1 SNHLY and CDR2 FYNNEI. This CDR3 is 14 amino acids long. The CDR3 reads CASSVSRSGNEQFF. The CDR3, as DNA: TGTGCCAGCAGTGTATCGCGGTCCGGCAATGAGCAGTTCTTC.

This clonotype appeared a few times. The chain combines TRBV3-1 with TRBJ1-2, with TRBD1 as a possible D gene (6 bases). Germline CDR1 reads LGHDT; CDR2 reads YNNKEL (reference sequence). V lost 1 base to trimming and J lost 8 bases, with 20 bases between them. There are 16 residues in the CDR3. Written as DNA, the CDR3 is TGTGCCAGCAGCCAAGGGAGGCAGGGGCGAGTTCACGGCTACACCTTC. This gives the protein CASSQGRQGRVHGYTF.

A word on this clonotype: This may stem from a read error, because a much larger clone lies one nucleotide away. The chain couples TRBV7-9 to TRBJ2-7; 14 nucleotides match TRBD2. Germline V gives CDR1 SEHNR, CDR2 FQNEAQ (reference sequence). CDR3 length: 15 residues. V lost 2 bases and J lost 6; bases outside the gene matches: 3. CDR3 residues: CASSLRTSGRSEQYF. CDR3 nucleotide sequence: TGTGCCAGCAGCTTACGGACTAGCGGGAGGTCCGAGCAGTACTTC.

The gene calls are TRBV5-8 and TRBJ2-1; TRBD1 matches at 8 bases. The CDR3 has 16 residues. Trimming cost V 4 bases and J 1 base; bases outside gene matches: 7. Germline CDR1 reads SGHTS; CDR2 reads YDEGEE. The CDR3: CASSPFGDRSYNEQFF. Here the CDR3 DNA reads TGTGCCAGCAGCCCATTCGGGGACAGGTCCTACAATGAGCAGTTCTTC. Together with reference TRBV5-8 and TRBJ2-1, the CDR3 gives the full variable domain: EAGVTQSPTHLIKTRGQQATLRCSPISGHTSVYWYQQALGLGLQFLLWYDEGEERNRGNFPPRFSGRQFPNYSSELNVNALELEDSALYLCASSPFGDRSYNEQFFGPGTRLTVL.

This clonotype was seen only once. V usage is TRBV20-1 and J usage is TRBJ1-3; TRBD1 is a possible D gene (5 bases). Looked up from germline, CDR1 is DFQATT and CDR2 is SNEGSKA (reference sequence). The CDR3 has 16 residues. The germline V and J ends were trimmed by 5 bases and 0 bases, with 17 bases remaining between them. In DNA form, the CDR3 reads TGCAGTGCTTACCTCCCGGGGACTTACTCTGGAAACACCATATATTTT. Protein sequence: CSAYLPGTYSGNTIYF.

The rearrangement joins TRBV6-1 to TRBJ2-7; 7 positions agree with TRBD1. The CDR3 loop spans 13 amino acids. Losses at the gene ends were 11 bases for V and 3 bases for J; bases not matched to a gene: 10. Germline assignment: CDR1 MNHNS and CDR2 SASEGT. CDR3 nucleotides: TGTGCCGCGTCTAGGGGGCCTTTCTACGAGCAGTACTTC. This gives the protein CAASRGPFYEQYF.

In this sample, this clonotype turned up many times. The V and J genes are TRBV12-3 or TRBV12-4 and TRBJ2-1; D perhaps matches TRBD2 (6 bases). The V and J ends lost 4 bases and 3 bases respectively, with 7 bases between them. The CDR3 spans 13 residues. The CDR3 DNA reads as TGTGCCAGCAGTTGGGACTTCTACAATGAGCAGTTCTTC. It encodes CASSWDFYNEQFF.

This clonotype has a count of ten or more. The chain carries TRBV20-1 and TRBJ2-1; D uncertain. Germline lookup yields CDR1 DFQATT and CDR2 SNEGSKA (reference sequence). V was trimmed by 1 base and J by 8 bases, leaving 12 bases between them. The CDR3 runs to 13 residues. DNA for the CDR3: TGCAGTGCTAGAGCCACCATTACGGATGAGCAGTTCTTC. This codes for CSARATITDEQFF.

This clonotype was detected only a few times. The DNA for the CDR3 is TGCGCCAGCAGCCCCCGTCGGGAGGGCTCCTACAATGAGCAGTTCTTC. Translation: CASSPRREGSYNEQFF. The rearrangement uses TRBV4-1 and TRBJ2-1, with 8 positions matching TRBD2. The CDR3 covers 16 residues. V was pared by 4 bases and J by 0 bases, with 5 bases of the junction left unmatched. The germline gives CDR1 MGHRA, CDR2 YSYEKL.

CDR3 DNA: TGTGCCAGCAGTTTAGGGGACAGGGGGCTCGAACAGCCCCAGCATTTT. It translates to CASSLGDRGLEQPQHF. The chain is built from TRBV28 and TRBJ1-5; the match to TRBD1 covers 12 bases. Germline assignment: CDR1 MDHEN and CDR2 SYDVKM. This CDR3 comprises 16 residues. V lost 2 bases, J lost 7 bases, and 6 bases stayed unmatched.

J is TRBJ2-3 and V is TRBV28; 8 nucleotides agree with TRBD2. CDR3 size: 16 residues. Germline CDR1 and CDR2: MDHEN and SYDVKM. Unmatched junction bases numbered 11, after V lost 9 bases and J lost 0 bases. The CDR3 nucleotides read TGTGCCAGTCGTTTCGGAGCGGGAGATAGCACAGATACGCAGTATTTT. Residues: CASRFGAGDSTDTQYF.

This clonotype was recorded at least ten times. V gene TRBV29-1 combines with J gene TRBJ2-7; D perhaps matches TRBD1 (6 bases). The CDR3 is 16 amino acids. The ends were cut back, 4 bases at V and 1 base at J, with 20 bases in the middle. Per germline, CDR1 SQVTM and CDR2 ANQGSEA. CDR3 nucleotide sequence: TGCAGCGTTGGGGACATATCGCCCGACAGTTCCTACGAGCAGTACTTC. Translation gives CSVGDISPDSSYEQYF.

There are many counts of this clonotype. The V and J genes are TRBV3-1 and TRBJ2-5, with D possibly being TRBD1 or TRBD2 (5 bases each). The germline V gene has CDR1 LGHDT and CDR2 YNNKEL (reference sequence). The CDR3 totals 14 residues. V lost 0 bases to trimming and J lost 4 bases, with 9 bases between them. The CDR3: CASSQEWGRETQYF. The CDR3 DNA is TGTGCCAGCAGCCAAGAGTGGGGGAGAGAGACCCAGTACTTC.